Following are 15 T cell receptor beta chains from one sample sequenced in a study of blood T cell repertoires in COVID-19. Using immunoSEQ multiplex PCR, the repertoire was profiled, and TCRdb retains in-frame clones only, with some absent. The data contain tens of thousands of clones, about nine tenths of them singletons. Sequences were obtained from peripheral blood. These receptors were obtained from a human donor in a cohort sampled during active COVID-19.

The chain employs TRBV3-1 (or the pseudogene TRBV3-2) and TRBJ2-3; no reliable D call. V gave up 1 base and J gave up 0 bases, with 5 bases separating them. The germline V gene has CDR1 LGHDT and CDR2 YNNKEL (reference sequence). This CDR3 contains 14 residues. This chain's CDR3 is CASSQGQSTDTQYF. CDR3 nucleotide sequence: TGTGCCAGCAGCCAAGGACAAAGCACAGATACGCAGTATTTT.

V and J are TRBV19 and TRBJ2-1; 13 bases agree with TRBD2. From germline, CDR1 is LNHDA and CDR2 SQIVND (reference sequence). V was pared by 1 base and J by 12 bases, with 3 bases of the junction left unmatched. This CDR3 spans 14 amino acids. CDR3 sequence (DNA): TGTGCCAGTAGTATAGGGGGACTAGCGGGATCGCAGTTCTTC. Residues: CASSIGGLAGSQFF.

The chain uses TRBV7-9 and TRBJ2-7; D uncertain. CDR3 size: 12 residues. Germline V lookup: CDR1 SEHNR, CDR2 FQNEAQ (reference sequence). V lost 5 bases and J 6 bases, leaving 11 bases between the germline ends. CDR3 sequence: CASSLQLSEQYV. In DNA, the CDR3 is TGTGCCAGCAGCCTACAGCTTTCCGAGCAGTACGTC.

The V gene is TRBV10-3, the J gene TRBJ2-5; D remains ambiguous. Trimming removed 3 bases from V and 5 bases from J, with 4 bases in between. CDR1 is ENHRY and CDR2 is SYGVKD in the germline V gene. The CDR3 length is 11 residues. CDR3 bases: TGTGCCATCAGTGATATCGAGACCCAGTACTTC. This sequence encodes CAISDIETQYF.

This clone has only one observation. The chain recombines TRBV5-1 with TRBJ1-1; no reliable D call. Germline CDR1 is SGHRS and CDR2 is YFSETQ. V was shortened by 5 bases and J by 0 bases, with 11 bases between the two germline ends. The CDR3 runs 14 residues. Here the CDR3 reads CASRSVALNTEAFF. The CDR3 coding sequence is TGCGCCAGCAGGTCGGTCGCTTTGAACACTGAAGCTTTCTTT.

This clone came up once. This chain joins TRBV14 and TRBJ1-3, with D uncertain. The germline V and J ends were trimmed by 4 bases and 3 bases, with 10 bases remaining between them. The CDR3 runs 14 residues. The germline gives CDR1 SGHDN, CDR2 FVKESK. The CDR3 sequence: CASSPAGVGNTIYF. CDR3 bases: TGTGCCAGCAGCCCGGCGGGAGTTGGAAACACCATATATTTT.

This chain uses TRBV7-2 with TRBJ2-1; no definite D call. CDR1 and CDR2 (germline): SGHTA, FQGNSA. V lost 5 bases to trimming and J lost 0 bases, with 17 bases between them. The CDR3 is 17 residues long. CDR3 nucleotide sequence: TGTGCCAGCAGCCGGCGGAGCCAGAGCTACTCCTACAATGAGCAGTTCTTC. Its protein is CASSRRSQSYSYNEQFF.

The V gene is TRBV5-1, the J gene TRBJ1-1; no reliable D call. The CDR3 totals 12 residues. From germline, CDR1 is SGHRS and CDR2 YFSETQ. Between the trimmed V and J ends, which lost 0 bases and 12 bases, there was a span of 12 bases. The CDR3 reads CASSLDRTAPFF. CDR3 nucleotides: TGCGCCAGCAGCTTGGACAGAACGGCACCTTTCTTT.

The chain recombines TRBV27 with TRBJ2-2; 7 nucleotides agree with TRBD1. This CDR3 has 15 residues. Germline V CDR1 and CDR2: MNHEY, SMNVEV (reference sequence). The V and J ends lost 2 bases and 0 bases, in that order; junction bases with no gene match: 0. CDR3 nucleotide sequence: TGTGCCAGCAGTTTAGGGACAGCGAACACCGGGGAGCTGTTTTTT. It specifies CASSLGTANTGELFF.

This chain connects TRBV7-3 to TRBJ2-6; tentatively, D is TRBD2 (7 bases). Germline V lookup: CDR1 SGHTA, CDR2 FQGTGA. V was clipped by 3 bases and J by 0 bases, with 12 bases between them. There are 17 residues in the CDR3. The CDR3 protein is CASSLGGPLSGANVLTF. Here the CDR3 DNA reads TGTGCCAGCAGCTTGGGGGGGCCACTCTCTGGGGCCAACGTCCTGACTTTC.

This clone is a singleton in its sample. The chain links TRBV27 to TRBJ1-4, with D tentatively TRBD1 (5 bases). The germline V gene encodes CDR1 MNHEY and CDR2 SMNVEV (reference sequence). V was clipped by 9 bases and J by 8 bases, with 19 bases between them. The CDR3 spans 14 residues. The CDR3 region is CASWAGGVKEKLFF. CDR3 coding DNA: TGTGCCAGTTGGGCGGGAGGGGTGAAGGAAAAACTGTTTTTT.

The chain carries TRBV2 and TRBJ1-2, with 9 bases lining up with TRBD1. Germline assignment: CDR1 SNHLY and CDR2 FYNNEI. The CDR3 runs to 16 residues. V gave up 5 bases and J gave up 1 base; unmatched junction bases: 8. The CDR3 nucleotides are TGTGCCAGCAGTAGGACAGGGGATAGTAGTAACTATGGCTACACCTTC. Translation: CASSRTGDSSNYGYTF.

CDR3 sequence reads: CATVESIGGTQYF. CDR3 nucleotides: TGCGCCACGGTGGAGTCAATCGGGGGGACCCAGTACTTC. The gene calls are TRBV5-1 and TRBJ2-5; D may be TRBD2 (6 bases). The germline V and J ends were trimmed by 9 bases and 7 bases, with 19 bases remaining between them. There are 13 residues in the CDR3. The V gene's germline CDR1 is SGHRS and CDR2 YFSETQ.

This clone was counted once. The chain carries TRBV7-2 and TRBJ1-5; 9 nucleotides match TRBD1. The V and J ends lost 5 bases and 5 bases, in that order; junction bases with no gene match: 4. This CDR3 comprises 14 residues. Germline V gene sequence: CDR1 SGHTA, CDR2 FQGNSA. CDR3 sequence reads: CASSPGTGHQPQHF. The CDR3 DNA reads TGTGCCAGCAGCCCCGGGACAGGGCATCAGCCCCAGCATTTT.

The chain links TRBV5-1 to TRBJ1-1, with TRBD1 matching 7 bases. V shed 4 bases, J shed 0 bases, and the junction held 3 bases outside the gene matches. The CDR3 contains 14 residues. CDR1 is SGHRS, CDR2 YFSETQ, per germline. The CDR3 DNA reads TGCGCCAGCAGCCGGGGACAGATGAACACTGAAGCTTTCTTT. This codes for CASSRGQMNTEAFF.